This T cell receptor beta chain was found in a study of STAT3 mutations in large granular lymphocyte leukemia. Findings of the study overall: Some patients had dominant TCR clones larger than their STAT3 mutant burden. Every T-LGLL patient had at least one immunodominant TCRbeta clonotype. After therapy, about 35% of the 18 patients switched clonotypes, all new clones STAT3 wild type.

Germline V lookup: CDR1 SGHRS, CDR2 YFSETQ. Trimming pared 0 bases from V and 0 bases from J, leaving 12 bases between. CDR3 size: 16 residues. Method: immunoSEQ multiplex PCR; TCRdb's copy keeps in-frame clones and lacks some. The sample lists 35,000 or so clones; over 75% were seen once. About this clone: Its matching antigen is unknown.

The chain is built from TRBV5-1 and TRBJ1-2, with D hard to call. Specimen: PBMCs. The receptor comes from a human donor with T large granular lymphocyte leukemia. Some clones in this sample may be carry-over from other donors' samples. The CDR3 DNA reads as TGCGCCAGCAGCTTGGGTAATAGTGGAGCTAACTATGGCTACACCTTC. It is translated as CASSLGNSGANYGYTF.